Listed below are T cell receptor beta chains from one sample, sequenced in a study of Ad26.COV2.S vaccination and SARS-CoV-2 variants. TCRdb's table, derived via immunoSEQ multiplex PCR, lists solely in-frame clones and lacks some. The table lists approximately 250,000 clones, around 88% of them singletons. Sequencing used peripheral blood, obtained in a trial of Ad26.COV2.S vaccine versus placebo. These receptors originate from a person between 18 and 65 years old who received the Ad26.COV2.S COVID-19 vaccine or a placebo. The conserved cysteine and the conserved F or W are not part of the CDR3 here. The order of the fields is CDR3 length, D gene, V gene, J gene, CDR3 protein. A D gene is named only where the DNA matches it firmly.

>13|TRBD2|TRBV7-2|TRBJ2-1
ASNLAGGSYNEQF
>16|TRBD2|TRBV11-3|TRBJ2-1
ASSPTRGLADSYNEQF
>11|-|TRBV6-2/TRBV6-3|TRBJ1-4
ASSYPGPEKLF
>12|TRBD1|TRBV9|TRBJ1-2
ASTFGQGNYGYT
>11|-|TRBV3-1/TRBV3-2|TRBJ1-2
ASSQATVEGYT
>11|-|TRBV7-2|TRBJ1-1
ASRILRNTEAF
>12|TRBD2|TRBV29-1|TRBJ2-2
SVVAGGLPGELF
>11|-|TRBV6-6|TRBJ1-1
ATGYTSVTEAF
>13|TRBD2|TRBV7-2|TRBJ2-1
ASSLGAGAGNEQF
>11|-|TRBV9|TRBJ1-1
ASSPGRNTEAF
>10|-|TRBV7-3|TRBJ2-7
ASSRQPHEQY
>11|-|TRBV9|TRBJ1-3
ASSVGTQNTIY
>12|-|TRBV5-1|TRBJ1-1
ASSFQVMNTEAF
>12|-|TRBV2|TRBJ1-1
ASSESAGDGKAF
>14|TRBD2|TRBV2|TRBJ2-3
ASSGFLAASTDTQY
>13|TRBD2|TRBV18|TRBJ2-7
ASSPVSAAGGGQY
>9|-|TRBV12-3/TRBV12-4|TRBJ1-6
ASSVNRILH
>13|TRBD2|TRBV6-6|TRBJ2-2
ASSGTSGNTGELF
>13|-|TRBV3-1/TRBV3-2|TRBJ2-3
ASSHWGWGTDTQY
>13|-|TRBV18|TRBJ1-6
ASSSGTPNHSPLH